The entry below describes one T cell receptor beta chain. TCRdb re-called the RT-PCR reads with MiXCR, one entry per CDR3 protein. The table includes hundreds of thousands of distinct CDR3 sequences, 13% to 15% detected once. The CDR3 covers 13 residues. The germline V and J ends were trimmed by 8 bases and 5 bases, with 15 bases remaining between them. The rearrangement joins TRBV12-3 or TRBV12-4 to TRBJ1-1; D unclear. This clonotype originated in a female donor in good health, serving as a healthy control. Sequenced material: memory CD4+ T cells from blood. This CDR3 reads CASGRSSATEAFF. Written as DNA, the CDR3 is TGTGCCAGCGGACGCAGCTCGGCTACTGAAGCTTTCTTT.